This is a list of T cell receptor beta chains from one sample in a study of blood T cell repertoires in COVID-19. Profiled with immunoSEQ multiplex PCR; TCRdb holds only in-frame clones, not every one. This sample has about 270,000 clones; more than 70% occur once, and the top ten carry approximately 6%. The sequenced material came from peripheral blood. All receptors come from a man at least 80 years old with acute or convalescent COVID-19. CDR3s include the opening cysteine and the closing phenylalanine or tryptophan. The D gene is left open where the match is weak. Clone size is stated in some rows and not others, as once, few, many or a class when expanded.

>-|TRBV28|-|TRBJ2-5
TGTGCCAGCAGACGGACGGCGGGGCAAGAGACCCAGTACTTC
CASRRTAGQETQYF
>once|TRBV5-6|TRBD1|TRBJ2-3
TGTGCCAGCAGCGCCCGGGACAGACCTACGCAGTATTTT
CASSARDRPTQYF
>few|TRBV28|-|TRBJ1-5
TGTGCCAGCAGTCTCCGTAATCAGCCCCAGCATTTT
CASSLRNQPQHF
>-|TRBV12-3/TRBV12-4|-|TRBJ1-1
TGTGCCAGCAGTTTCACGGGGGGCACTGAAGCTTTCTTT
CASSFTGGTEAFF
>-|TRBV14|-|TRBJ2-5
TGTGCCAGCAGCAGTAACAGCTACCCTCAAGAGACCCAGTACTTC
CASSSNSYPQETQYF
>-|TRBV14|TRBD1|TRBJ2-7
TGTGCCAGCAGCCCGGGACAGATCTACGAGCAGTACTTC
CASSPGQIYEQYF
>-|TRBV28|-|TRBJ2-7
TGTGCCAGCAGCCTAGGACAGAGCTACGAGCAGTACTTC
CASSLGQSYEQYF
>-|TRBV10-2|-|TRBJ1-4
TGCGCCAGCAGACAGGGCTGGGGGACAACTAATGAAAAACTGTTTTTT
CASRQGWGTTNEKLFF
>-|TRBV29-1|TRBD2|TRBJ2-5
TGCAGCGTTGAAAGGACTAGCGGGAAGACCCAGTACTTC
CSVERTSGKTQYF
>-|TRBV7-2|-|TRBJ2-7
TGTGCCAGCAGCTTACGGGGGGCCGTATACGAGCAGTACTTC
CASSLRGAVYEQYF
>-|TRBV14|-|TRBJ2-4
TGTGCCAGCAGTCAAGACCCAGGTCTCAGGTACTTC
CASSQDPGLRYF
>-|TRBV6-1|TRBD2|TRBJ2-7
TGTGCCAGCAGTGATCGTCTAGCGGGAGGGTATAGCTCCTACGAGCAGTACTTC
CASSDRLAGGYSSYEQYF
>-|TRBV11-3|-|TRBJ2-3
TGTGCCAGCTCCCTTGGGCTGAGAGTCACAGATACGCAGTATTTT
CASSLGLRVTDTQYF
>-|TRBV9|-|TRBJ2-3
TGTGCCAGCAGCGTAGAAGCCGGTGGGGCCGCCGGTCCGCAGTATTTT
CASSVEAGGAAGPQYF
>few|TRBV7-9|-|TRBJ1-2
TGTGCCAGCAGCAGTGAGTTAATTAATGGCTACACCTTC
CASSSELINGYTF
>-|TRBV9|-|TRBJ1-3
TGTGCCAGCAGCGTTGAGGACATCCGTGGAAACACCATATATTTT
CASSVEDIRGNTIYF
>-|TRBV27|-|TRBJ1-2
TGTGCCAGCAGTTGGGGGCAGGGAAACTATGGCTACACCTTC
CASSWGQGNYGYTF